The next 6 T cell receptor beta chains were all read from a single sample in a study of regulatory T cells in long-lasting Graves disease. Time point meaning: newly diagnosed GD, antithyroid drugs for less than 3 months. The authors made the TCR library using RNA they extracted from PBMCs. Relying on iRepertoire HTBI primers and Arm-PCR of CDR3 regions, the team built TCR beta libraries. TCRdb processed the multiplex PCR reads anew with MiXCR; each CDR3 protein has one entry. The table records about 540,000 distinct CDR3 sequences, 13% of them present only once. These same data were also listed under a study on T cells in Graves' hyperthyroidism and ophthalmopathy.

The sequencing here drew on peripheral blood mononuclear cells (PBMCs), taken at new diagnosis, from a patient treated with antithyroid drugs. These receptor sequences come from a man aged 25-45 years with Graves disease.

This clonotype was picked up a small number of times. The V gene is TRBV30, the J gene TRBJ2-7; D gene ambiguous. The CDR3 runs to 13 residues. Germline V gene lookup returns CDR1 GTSNPN and CDR2 SVGIG (reference sequence). Trimming removed 4 bases at V and 8 bases at J, with 18 bases between. CDR3: CAWTETTAAKQYF. The CDR3, as DNA: TGTGCCTGGACCGAAACTACCGCCGCTAAGCAGTACTTC.

This clonotype was detected ten times or more. The rearrangement uses TRBV29-1 and TRBJ2-1; no clear D gene. Germline V gene lookup returns CDR1 SQVTM and CDR2 ANQGSEA. Deletions cut 0 bases from V and 9 bases from J, with 18 bases between. The CDR3 has 15 residues. Written as DNA, the CDR3 is TGCAGCGTTGAAGAAGTAAGTTTACTAACCACTGAGCAGTTCTTC. The encoded protein is CSVEEVSLLTTEQFF.

Concerning this clonotype: The junction does not match germline at one end; this may be a read error. V and J are TRBV27 and TRBJ1-3; D ambiguous. The CDR3 has 14 residues. Germline V gene lookup returns CDR1 MNHEY and CDR2 SMNVEV (reference sequence). CDR3 residues: CATSAGNSGNTIYF. The CDR3 region has the DNA TGTGCCACCAGTGCTGGGAACTCTGGAAACACCATATATTTT.

This clonotype was detected many times. CDR3 residues: CSAIAPSLDTDTQYF. The CDR3 bases are TGCAGTGCCATAGCACCATCTTTAGACACAGATACGCAGTATTTT. The genes are TRBV20-1 and TRBJ2-3, with D uncertain. Germline V gene sequence: CDR1 DFQATT, CDR2 SNEGSKA (reference sequence). This CDR3 has 15 amino acids. The V end lost 6 bases, the J end lost 2 bases, and 18 bases lay between the germline ends.

This clonotype was detected only a few times. CDR3 coding DNA: TGCAGTGCTAGAGATCCATCATCTCTATACAGGGGAATGGACTATGGCTACACCTTC. It codes for CSARDPSSLYRGMDYGYTF. The chain employs TRBV20-1 and TRBJ1-2, with 7 bases matching TRBD1. Losses at the gene ends were 0 bases for V and 3 bases for J; bases not matched to a gene: 19. Germline V gives CDR1 DFQATT, CDR2 SNEGSKA (reference sequence). CDR3 length: 19 amino acids.

This clonotype was counted at least ten times. The V and J genes are TRBV7-9 and TRBJ2-1; a possible D gene is TRBD2 (6 bases). V was pared by 5 bases and J by 0 bases, with 17 bases between. CDR1 is SEHNR and CDR2 is FQNEAQ in the germline V gene (reference sequence). The CDR3 is 17 residues long. The CDR3 is CASSPPLAGLSYNEQFF. The CDR3 nucleotides read TGTGCCAGCAGCCCACCTCTGGCGGGGCTCTCCTACAATGAGCAGTTCTTC.